Listed below are T cell receptor beta chains from one sample, sequenced in a study of shared clonotypes between healthy human individuals. Data came from immunoSEQ multiplex PCR; TCRdb stores just in-frame clones and leaves some out. The repertoire holds around 980,000 clones, about four fifths seen once, with 0.6% to 0.75% in the top ten. The source material was memory CD4+ T cells from PBMCs. Receptors originate from a man between 18 and 35 years old in good health. Some clones in this sample may be carry-over from other donors' samples. The CDR3 runs from the conserved cysteine through the conserved F or W. A D gene is named only where the DNA matches it firmly. Where a row states a size, it is once, few, many or the class of an expanded clone; other rows omit it.

16	TRBV5-1	-	TRBJ2-2	-	CASSYRAASNTGELFF	TGCGCCAGCAGCTATAGGGCAGCCTCGAACACCGGGGAGCTGTTTTTT
11	TRBV7-2	-	TRBJ2-3	few	CASSPMHTQYF	TGTGCCAGCAGCCCCATGCATACGCAGTATTTT
15	TRBV5-4	-	TRBJ1-4	once	CASSFHTGRDEKLFF	TGTGCCAGCAGCTTTCATACGGGGCGGGATGAAAAACTGTTTTTT
16	TRBV5-8	TRBD2	TRBJ2-7	-	CASSRNGLAGVYEQYF	TGTGCCAGCAGCCGAAATGGACTAGCGGGAGTGTACGAGCAGTACTTC
12	TRBV9	TRBD1	TRBJ1-2	-	CASSTGQGSYTF	TGTGCCAGCAGCACCGGACAGGGTAGCTACACCTTC
12	TRBV18	-	TRBJ1-1	-	CASSTGSVRAFF	TGTGCCAGCTCCACAGGGAGTGTAAGGGCTTTCTTT
18	TRBV9	-	TRBJ1-4	-	CASSPNDPLRVDNEKLFF	TGTGCCAGCAGCCCGAACGACCCCTTACGAGTCGATAATGAAAAACTGTTTTTT
13	TRBV14	-	TRBJ1-5	-	CASSQDLDQPQHF	TGTGCCAGCAGCCAAGATTTGGATCAGCCCCAGCATTTT
16	TRBV14	TRBD1	TRBJ2-7	-	CASSPLLGQGTYEQYF	TGTGCCAGCAGCCCGTTATTGGGACAGGGAACCTACGAGCAGTACTTC
15	TRBV9	-	TRBJ1-1	-	CASSPEGQPNTEAFF	TGTGCCAGCAGCCCGGAGGGACAACCGAACACTGAAGCTTTCTTT
14	TRBV10-3	-	TRBJ2-2	-	CAISDWAPGGELFF	TGTGCCATCAGTGACTGGGCGCCGGGCGGGGAGCTGTTTTTT
10	TRBV9	-	TRBJ1-2	-	CASSGYGYTF	TGTGCCAGCAGCGGCTATGGCTACACCTTC
13	TRBV5-4	-	TRBJ1-1	-	CASNLETEGEAFF	TGTGCCAGCAACTTAGAGACTGAGGGTGAAGCTTTCTTT
15	TRBV7-3	-	TRBJ2-3	-	CASSPTRHEGVTQYF	TGTGCCAGCAGCCCTACGAGGCACGAGGGTGTTACGCAGTATTTT
12	TRBV7-2	-	TRBJ1-2	-	CASSLEARGYTF	TGTGCCAGCAGCTTAGAAGCAAGGGGCTACACCTTC
14	TRBV6-6	TRBD1	TRBJ2-7	-	CASSYEGALAEQYF	TGTGCCAGCAGTTACGAGGGGGCGCTTGCCGAGCAGTACTTC